This section outlines one TCR beta chain sequence together with its context. Antigen: not known. This entry belongs to a study of lymphopenia after photon versus proton radiotherapy. General observations from the study: Authors raise, but do not show, better survival with proton therapy. Under photons, naive T cells and diversity fell while effector/memory populations rose. Post-nadir TCR diversity decline inversely tracked overall survival among those who died.

Repertoires were generated with immunoSEQ multiplex PCR, while TCRdb's copy carries only in-frame clones and drops some. The profile shows some 28,000 clones, around 85% of them singletons. V lost 4 bases, J lost 3 bases, and 17 bases lay in between. This CDR3 has 15 amino acids. Germline CDR1 SGHKS, CDR2 YYEKEE (reference sequence). The starting material was peripheral blood, obtained from a patient treated with photon-based radiotherapy. The rearrangement uses TRBV5-5 and TRBJ2-7, with D perhaps matching TRBD1 (5 bases). This clonotype originated in a man between 45 and 60 years old with gastric cancer. This CDR3 reads CASSRGSGILYEQYV. CDR3 nucleotides: TGTGCCAGCAGCCGTGGGTCAGGGATCCTCTACGAGCAGTACGTC.